A single sample is the source of the 4 T cell receptor beta chains below, sequenced in a study of cytomegalovirus exposure and HLA in healthy donors. Amplification used 60 Vbeta primers and 13 Jbeta primers. The table came from immunoSEQ multiplex PCR; TCRdb's copy has only in-frame clones and leaves some out. The sample lists 90,000 to 120,000 clones; 75% to 80% were seen once. The sample was PBMCs. Receptor source: a man in his 60s in good health and CMV-seropositive.

CDR3 nucleotide sequence: TGTGCCAGCAGTTCCGCTAGCCCTTCAGATACGCAGTATTTT. Its protein product is CASSSASPSDTQYF. The V call is TRBV28, the J call TRBJ2-3, with D perhaps TRBD2 (5 bases). The CDR3 consists of 14 residues. The V end lost 4 bases, the J end lost 4 bases, and 12 bases lay between the germline ends. CDR1 MDHEN and CDR2 SYDVKM come from the germline V gene.

This clone has just a few counts. The chain carries TRBV15 and TRBJ2-7, with a possible D match to TRBD2 (5 bases). Germline V lookup: CDR1 LNHNV, CDR2 YYDKDF (reference sequence). This CDR3 region has 16 residues. Between the trimmed V and J ends, which lost 0 bases and 3 bases, there was a span of 15 bases. The CDR3 nucleotides are TGTGCCACCAGCAGAGAGGAACCGGGAAACATCTACGAGCAGTACTTC. This encodes CATSREEPGNIYEQYF.

The V and J genes are TRBV27 and TRBJ2-3; D may be TRBD2 (5 bases). Germline lookup yields CDR1 MNHEY and CDR2 SMNVEV (reference sequence). The CDR3 is 17 residues long. V lost 6 bases and J lost 4, with 23 bases in between. The CDR3 DNA reads TGTGCCAGCAGCCTCACTACCGGGATCCGAAGGGCAGATACGCAGTATTTT. It codes for CASSLTTGIRRADTQYF.

The J gene is TRBJ1-1, the V gene TRBV5-1; no clear D. V lost 0 bases, J lost 4 bases, and 13 bases lay in between. CDR1 is SGHRS, CDR2 YFSETQ, per germline. The CDR3 sequence is 15 residues long. CDR3 protein: CASSLGGMRGTEAFF. DNA for the CDR3: TGCGCCAGCAGCTTGGGAGGGATGCGAGGCACTGAAGCTTTCTTT.